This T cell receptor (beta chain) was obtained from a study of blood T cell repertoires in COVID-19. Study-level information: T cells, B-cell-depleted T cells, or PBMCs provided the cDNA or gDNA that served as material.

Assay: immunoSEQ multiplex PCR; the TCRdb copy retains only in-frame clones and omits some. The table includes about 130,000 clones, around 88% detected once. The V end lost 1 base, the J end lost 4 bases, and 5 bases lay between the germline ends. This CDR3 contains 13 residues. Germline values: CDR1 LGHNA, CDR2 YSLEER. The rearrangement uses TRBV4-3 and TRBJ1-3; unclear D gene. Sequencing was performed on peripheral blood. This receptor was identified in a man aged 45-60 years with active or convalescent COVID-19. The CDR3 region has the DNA TGCGCCAGCAGCCAAGCAGTCGGAAACACCATATATTTT. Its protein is CASSQAVGNTIYF.